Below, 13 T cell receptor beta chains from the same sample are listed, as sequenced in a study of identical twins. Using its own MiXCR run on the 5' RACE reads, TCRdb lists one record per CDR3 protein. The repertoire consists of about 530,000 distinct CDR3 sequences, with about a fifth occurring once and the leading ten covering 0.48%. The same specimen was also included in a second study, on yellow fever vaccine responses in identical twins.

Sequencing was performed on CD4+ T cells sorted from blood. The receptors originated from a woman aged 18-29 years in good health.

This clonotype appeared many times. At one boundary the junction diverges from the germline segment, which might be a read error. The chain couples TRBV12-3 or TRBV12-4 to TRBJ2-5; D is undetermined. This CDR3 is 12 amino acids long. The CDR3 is CASSLVVETQYF. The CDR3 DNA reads TGTGCCAGCAGCTTAGTAGTGGAGACCCAGTACTTC.

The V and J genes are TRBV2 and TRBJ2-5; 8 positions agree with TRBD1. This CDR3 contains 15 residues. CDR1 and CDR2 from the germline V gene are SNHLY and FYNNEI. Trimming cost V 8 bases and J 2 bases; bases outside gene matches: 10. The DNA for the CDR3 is TGTGCCAGCGGTACGGGACAGGTAATTCAAGAGACCCAGTACTTC. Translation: CASGTGQVIQETQYF.

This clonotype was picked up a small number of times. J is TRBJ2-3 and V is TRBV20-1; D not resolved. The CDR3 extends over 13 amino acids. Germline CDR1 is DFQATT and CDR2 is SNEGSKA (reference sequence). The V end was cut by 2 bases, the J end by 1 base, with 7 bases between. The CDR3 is CSARRLGTDTQYF. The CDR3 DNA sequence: TGCAGTGCTAGACGCCTAGGCACAGATACGCAGTATTTT.

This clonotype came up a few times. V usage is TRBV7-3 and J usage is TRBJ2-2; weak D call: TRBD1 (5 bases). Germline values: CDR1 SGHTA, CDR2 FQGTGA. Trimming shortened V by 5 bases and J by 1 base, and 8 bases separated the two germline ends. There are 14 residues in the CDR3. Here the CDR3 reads CASSATVNTGELFF. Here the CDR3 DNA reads TGTGCCAGCAGCGCGACAGTGAACACCGGGGAGCTGTTTTTT.

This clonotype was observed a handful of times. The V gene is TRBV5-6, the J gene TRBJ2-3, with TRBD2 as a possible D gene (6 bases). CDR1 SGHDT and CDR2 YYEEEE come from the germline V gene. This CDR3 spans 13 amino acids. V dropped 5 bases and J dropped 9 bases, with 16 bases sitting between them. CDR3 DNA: TGTGCCAGCAGTGGCGGGGCATACCCCACGCAGTATTTT. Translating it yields CASSGGAYPTQYF.

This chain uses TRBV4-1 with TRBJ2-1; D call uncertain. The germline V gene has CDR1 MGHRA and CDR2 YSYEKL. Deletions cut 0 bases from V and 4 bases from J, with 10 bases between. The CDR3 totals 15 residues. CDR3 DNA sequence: TGCGCCAGCAGCCAAGATTTTACGGGTTACAATGAGCAGTTCTTC. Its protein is CASSQDFTGYNEQFF.

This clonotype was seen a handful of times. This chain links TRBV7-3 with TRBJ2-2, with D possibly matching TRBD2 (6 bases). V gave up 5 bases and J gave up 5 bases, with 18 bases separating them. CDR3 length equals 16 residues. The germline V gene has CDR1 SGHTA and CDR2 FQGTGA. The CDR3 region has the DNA TGTGCCAGCAGCCCTCTCCCTAGCGTGTCGACCGGGGAGCTGTTTTTT. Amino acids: CASSPLPSVSTGELFF.

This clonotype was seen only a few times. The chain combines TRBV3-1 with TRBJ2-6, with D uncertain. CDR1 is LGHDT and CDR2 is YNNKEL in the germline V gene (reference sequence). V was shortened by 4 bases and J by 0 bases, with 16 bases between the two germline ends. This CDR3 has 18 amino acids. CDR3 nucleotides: TGTGCCAGCAGCCTCTACGACCCGGCAACCTCTGGGGCCAACGTCCTGACTTTC. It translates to CASSLYDPATSGANVLTF.

The CDR3: CSAPRAGYNEQFF. The CDR3 region has the DNA TGCAGTGCTCCGAGGGCGGGCTACAATGAGCAGTTCTTC. The chain employs TRBV20-1 and TRBJ2-1; D possibly corresponds to TRBD2 (5 bases). Looked up from germline, CDR1 is DFQATT and CDR2 is SNEGSKA (reference sequence). The germline V and J ends were trimmed by 5 bases and 3 bases, with 11 bases remaining between them. The CDR3 is 13 amino acids.

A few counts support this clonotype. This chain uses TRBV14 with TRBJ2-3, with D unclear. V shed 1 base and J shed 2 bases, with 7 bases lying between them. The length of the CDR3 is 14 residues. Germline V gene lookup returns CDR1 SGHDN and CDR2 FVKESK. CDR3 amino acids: CASSQVSVTDTQYF. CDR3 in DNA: TGTGCCAGCAGCCAAGTATCTGTCACAGATACGCAGTATTTT. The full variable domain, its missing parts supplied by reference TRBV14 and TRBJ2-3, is EAGVTQFPSHSVIEKGQTVTLRCDPISGHDNLYWYRRVMGKEIKFLLHFVKESKQDESGMPNNRFLAERTGGTYSTLKVQPAELEDSGVYFCASSQVSVTDTQYFGPGTRLTVL.

DNA for the CDR3: TGTGCCAGCAGTGAGACGGGACTAGCGGGATCCTACAATGAGCAGTTCTTC. Translated, it gives CASSETGLAGSYNEQFF. This chain joins TRBV2 and TRBJ2-1; 13 bases are shared with TRBD2. The germline CDR1 and CDR2 sequences are SNHLY and FYNNEI. Losses at the gene ends were 3 bases for V and 1 base for J; bases not matched to a gene: 3. CDR3 size: 17 residues.

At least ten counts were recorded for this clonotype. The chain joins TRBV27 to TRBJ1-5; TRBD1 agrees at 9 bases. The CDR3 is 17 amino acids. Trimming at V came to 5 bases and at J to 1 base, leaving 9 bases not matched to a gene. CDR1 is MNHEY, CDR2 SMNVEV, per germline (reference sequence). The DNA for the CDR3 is TGTGCCAGCAGTCCACGGACAGGGGTTCCAAGCAATCAGCCCCAGCATTTT. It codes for CASSPRTGVPSNQPQHF.

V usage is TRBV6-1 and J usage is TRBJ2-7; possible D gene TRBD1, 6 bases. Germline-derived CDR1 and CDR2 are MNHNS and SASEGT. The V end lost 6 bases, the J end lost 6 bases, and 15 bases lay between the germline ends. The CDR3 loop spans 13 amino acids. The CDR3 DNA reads TGTGCCAGCAGCCGACAGGCCAGCAGCGAGCAGTACGTC. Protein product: CASSRQASSEQYV.